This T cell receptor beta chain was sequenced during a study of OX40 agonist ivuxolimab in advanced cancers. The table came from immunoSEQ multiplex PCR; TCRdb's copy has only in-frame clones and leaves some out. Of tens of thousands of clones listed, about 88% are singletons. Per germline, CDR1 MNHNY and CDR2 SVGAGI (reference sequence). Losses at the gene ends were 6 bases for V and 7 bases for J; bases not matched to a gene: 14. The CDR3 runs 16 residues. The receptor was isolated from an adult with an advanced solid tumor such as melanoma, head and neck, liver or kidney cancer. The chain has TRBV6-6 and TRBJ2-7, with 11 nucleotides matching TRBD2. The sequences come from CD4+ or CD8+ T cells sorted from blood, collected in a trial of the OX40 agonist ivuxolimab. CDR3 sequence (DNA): TGTGCCAGCAGCCACCCTGCTCTAGCGGGAGGAGATGAGCAGTACTTC. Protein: CASSHPALAGGDEQYF.